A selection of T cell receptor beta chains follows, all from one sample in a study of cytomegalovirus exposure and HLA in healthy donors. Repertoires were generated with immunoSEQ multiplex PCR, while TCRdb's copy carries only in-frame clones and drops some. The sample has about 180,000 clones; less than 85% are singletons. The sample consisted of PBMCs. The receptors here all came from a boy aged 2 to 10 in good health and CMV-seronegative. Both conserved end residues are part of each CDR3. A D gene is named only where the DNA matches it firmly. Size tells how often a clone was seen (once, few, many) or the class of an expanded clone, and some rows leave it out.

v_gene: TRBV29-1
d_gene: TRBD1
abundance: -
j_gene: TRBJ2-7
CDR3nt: TGCAGCGTTGAAGCGCGGACAGGGGTTCACGAGCAGTACTTC
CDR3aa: CSVEARTGVHEQYF

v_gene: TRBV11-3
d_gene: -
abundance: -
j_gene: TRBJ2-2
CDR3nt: TGTGCCAGCAGCGAGGCGAACACCGGGGAGCTGTTTTTT
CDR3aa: CASSEANTGELFF

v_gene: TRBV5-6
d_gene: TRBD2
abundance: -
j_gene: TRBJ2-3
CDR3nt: TGTGCCAGCAGCTTACTAGCGGCGACCCCAGATACGCAGTATTTT
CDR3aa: CASSLLAATPDTQYF

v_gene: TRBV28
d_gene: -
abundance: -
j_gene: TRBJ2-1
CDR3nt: TGTGCCAGCAGTTTAGTACCCGGCGGCAATGAGCAGTTCTTC
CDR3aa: CASSLVPGGNEQFF

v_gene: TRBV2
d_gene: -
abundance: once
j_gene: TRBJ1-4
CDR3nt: TGTGCCAGCAGTGATCAGGGTATTTATGAAAAACTGTTTTTT
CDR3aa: CASSDQGIYEKLFF

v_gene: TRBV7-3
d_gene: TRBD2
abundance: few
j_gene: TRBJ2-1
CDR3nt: TGTGCCAGCAGCTCTCTAGCGGGCCTCTTGTACAATGAGCAGTTCTTC
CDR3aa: CASSSLAGLLYNEQFF

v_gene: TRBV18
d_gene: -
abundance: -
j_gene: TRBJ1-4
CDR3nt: TGTGCCAGCTCATCCACAGATAATGAAAAACTGTTTTTT
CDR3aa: CASSSTDNEKLFF

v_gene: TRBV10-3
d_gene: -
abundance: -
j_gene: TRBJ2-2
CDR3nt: TGTGCCGCCAGGGGTAGGGACACCGGGGAGCTGTTTTTT
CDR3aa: CAARGRDTGELFF

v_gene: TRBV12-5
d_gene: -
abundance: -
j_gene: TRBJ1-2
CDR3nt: TGTGCTAGTGGCCGGGACTTTAACTATGGCTACACCTTC
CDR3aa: CASGRDFNYGYTF

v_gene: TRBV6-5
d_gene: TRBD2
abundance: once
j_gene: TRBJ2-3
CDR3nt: TGTGCCAGCAGTTACGGGGGGGGTACAGATACGCAGTATTTT
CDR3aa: CASSYGGGTDTQYF

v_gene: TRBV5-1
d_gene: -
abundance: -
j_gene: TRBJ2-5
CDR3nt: TGCGCCAGCACCGATTGGCGGGGCCAAGAGACCCAGTACTTC
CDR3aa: CASTDWRGQETQYF

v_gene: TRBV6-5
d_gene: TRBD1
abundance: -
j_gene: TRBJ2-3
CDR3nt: TGTGCCAGCAGTTACGGGCAGGGGGCTGGGGATACGCAGTATTTT
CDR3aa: CASSYGQGAGDTQYF

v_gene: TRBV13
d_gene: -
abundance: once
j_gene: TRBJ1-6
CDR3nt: TGTGCCAGCAGCTTAGGCCTAAGGTCACCCTCGGGCTCCTATAATTCACCCCTCCACTTT
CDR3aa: CASSLGLRSPSGSYNSPLHF

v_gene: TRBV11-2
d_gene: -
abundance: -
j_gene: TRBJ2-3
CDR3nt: TGTGCCAGCAGCTTCGGTGGGAGTAGTTATACGCAGTATTTT
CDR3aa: CASSFGGSSYTQYF

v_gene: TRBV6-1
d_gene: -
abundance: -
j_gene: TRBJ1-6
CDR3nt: TGTGCCAGCAGTGCCTTTAGCCGCCTATATAATTCACCCCTCCACTTT
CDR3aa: CASSAFSRLYNSPLHF

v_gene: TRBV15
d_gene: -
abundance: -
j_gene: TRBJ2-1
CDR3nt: TGTGCCACCAGCGAGGTAGGGGGGGGCTCCTACAATGAGCAGTTCTTC
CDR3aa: CATSEVGGGSYNEQFF

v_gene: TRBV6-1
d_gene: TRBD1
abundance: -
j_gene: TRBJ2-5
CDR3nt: TGTGCCAGCACCGCAGACAGGGCCCAAGAGACCCAGTACTTC
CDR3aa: CASTADRAQETQYF

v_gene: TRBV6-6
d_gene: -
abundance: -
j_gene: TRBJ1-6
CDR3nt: TGTGCCAGCAGACCCTTGGGGGGGGGCAATTCACCCCTCCACTTT
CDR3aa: CASRPLGGGNSPLHF

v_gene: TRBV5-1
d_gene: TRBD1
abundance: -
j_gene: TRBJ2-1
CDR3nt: TGCGCCAGCAGCGACGTCAGGGACAGAGCTTACAATGAGCAGTTCTTC
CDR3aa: CASSDVRDRAYNEQFF

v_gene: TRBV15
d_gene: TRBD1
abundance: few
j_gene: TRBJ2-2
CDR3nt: TGTGCCACCAGTACCGGACAGGGAAGCACCGGGGAGCTGTTTTTT
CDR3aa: CATSTGQGSTGELFF

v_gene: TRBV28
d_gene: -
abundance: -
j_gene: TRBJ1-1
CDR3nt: TGTGCCAGCAGAGATCCCGGACAGAACACTGAAGCTTTCTTT
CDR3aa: CASRDPGQNTEAFF

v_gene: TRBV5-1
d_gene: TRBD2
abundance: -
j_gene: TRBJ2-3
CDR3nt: TGCGCCAGCAGCTTTACTAGCGGGAGAGCAGATACGCAGTATTTT
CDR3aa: CASSFTSGRADTQYF

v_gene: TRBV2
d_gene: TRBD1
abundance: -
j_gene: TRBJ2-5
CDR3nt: TGTGCCAGCAGTCTAGACAGGGAGTCAAAGACCCAGTACTTC
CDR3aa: CASSLDRESKTQYF

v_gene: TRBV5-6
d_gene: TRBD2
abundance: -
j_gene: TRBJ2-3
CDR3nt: TGTGCCAGCAGTCGGACTAGCTTGGTGGCAGATACGCAGTATTTT
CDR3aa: CASSRTSLVADTQYF

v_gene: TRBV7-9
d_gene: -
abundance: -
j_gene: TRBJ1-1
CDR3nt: TGTGCCAGCAGCTTTCCCGGGGGGAACACTGAAGCTTTCTTT
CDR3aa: CASSFPGGNTEAFF

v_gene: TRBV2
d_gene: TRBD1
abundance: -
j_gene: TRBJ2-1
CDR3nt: TGTGCCAGCAGTGAGGACAGGGGCCGCAATGAGCAGTTCTTC
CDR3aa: CASSEDRGRNEQFF

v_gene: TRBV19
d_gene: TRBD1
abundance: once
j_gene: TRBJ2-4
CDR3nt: TGTGCCAGTAGCCGTAGGGACAGGCCAGCGATGGTGGTAGCCAAAAACATTCAGTACTTC
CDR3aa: CASSRRDRPAMVVAKNIQYF

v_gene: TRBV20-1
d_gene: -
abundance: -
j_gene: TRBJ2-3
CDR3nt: TGCGTCGGAGAAGGGGGACCTACGCAGTATTTT
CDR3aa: CVGEGGPTQYF

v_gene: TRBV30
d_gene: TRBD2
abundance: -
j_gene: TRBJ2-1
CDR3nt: TGTGCCTGGAGTGTAACTAGCGGGGGTAATGAGCAGTTCTTC
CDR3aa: CAWSVTSGGNEQFF

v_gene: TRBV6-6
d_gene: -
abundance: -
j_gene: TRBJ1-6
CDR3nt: TGTGCCAGCAGCAATTTGGGGCCCGACGTTAATTCACCCCTCCACTTT
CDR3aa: CASSNLGPDVNSPLHF

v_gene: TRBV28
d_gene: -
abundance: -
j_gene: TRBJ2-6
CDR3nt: TGTGCCAGCAGGATGACTGGTACTAACTCTGGGGCCAACGTCCTGACTTTC
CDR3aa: CASRMTGTNSGANVLTF

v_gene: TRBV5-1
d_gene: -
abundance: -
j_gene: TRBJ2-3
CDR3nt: TGCGCCAGCAGCTTGGAGGCAGGGGTTTGGGAGGATACGCAGTATTTT
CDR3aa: CASSLEAGVWEDTQYF

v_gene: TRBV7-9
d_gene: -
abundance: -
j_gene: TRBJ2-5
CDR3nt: TGTGCCAGCAGCTTTTCAGGGGTCCCGGGGACGACCCAGTACTTC
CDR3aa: CASSFSGVPGTTQYF

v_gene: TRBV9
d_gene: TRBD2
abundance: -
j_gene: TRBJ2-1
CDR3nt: TGTGCCAGCAGCGTAGGAGTATTCGGCGGGAGGGCCTCCGGGAATGAGCAGTTCTTC
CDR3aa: CASSVGVFGGRASGNEQFF

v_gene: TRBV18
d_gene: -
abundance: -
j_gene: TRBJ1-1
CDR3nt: TGTGCCAGCTCACCCATCAGGGGCAATATTGAAGCTTTCTTT
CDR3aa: CASSPIRGNIEAFF